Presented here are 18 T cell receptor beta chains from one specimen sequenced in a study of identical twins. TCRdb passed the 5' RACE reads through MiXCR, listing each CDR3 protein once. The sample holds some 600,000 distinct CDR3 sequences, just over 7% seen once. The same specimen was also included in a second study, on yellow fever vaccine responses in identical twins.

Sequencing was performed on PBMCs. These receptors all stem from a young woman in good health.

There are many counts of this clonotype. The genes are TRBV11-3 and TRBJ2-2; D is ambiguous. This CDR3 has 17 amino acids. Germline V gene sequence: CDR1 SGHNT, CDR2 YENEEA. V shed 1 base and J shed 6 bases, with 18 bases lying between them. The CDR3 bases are TGTGCCAGCAGCTTAGTTAACAGTCTTAGGAGACCCGGGGAGCTGTTTTTT. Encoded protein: CASSLVNSLRRPGELFF.

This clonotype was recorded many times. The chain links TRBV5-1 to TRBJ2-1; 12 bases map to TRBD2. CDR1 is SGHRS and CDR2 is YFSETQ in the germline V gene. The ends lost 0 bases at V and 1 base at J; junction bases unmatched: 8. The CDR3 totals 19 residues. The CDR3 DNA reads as TGCGCCAGCAGCTTGGCTAGCGGGGGGGAAAGAGGTTCCTACAATGAGCAGTTCTTC. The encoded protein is CASSLASGGERGSYNEQFF.

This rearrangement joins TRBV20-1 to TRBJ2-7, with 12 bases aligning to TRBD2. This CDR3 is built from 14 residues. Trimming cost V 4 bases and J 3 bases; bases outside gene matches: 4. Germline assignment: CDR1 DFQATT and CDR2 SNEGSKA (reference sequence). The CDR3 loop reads CSATSGGEFYEQYV. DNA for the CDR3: TGCAGTGCTACTAGCGGGGGGGAATTCTACGAGCAGTACGTC.

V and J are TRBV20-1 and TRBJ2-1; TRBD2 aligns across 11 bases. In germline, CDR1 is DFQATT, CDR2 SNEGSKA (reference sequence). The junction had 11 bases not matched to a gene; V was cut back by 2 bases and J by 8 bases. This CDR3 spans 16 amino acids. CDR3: CSARRLAGGLWDEQFF. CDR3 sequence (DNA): TGCAGTGCTAGAAGGCTAGCGGGGGGCCTTTGGGATGAGCAGTTCTTC.

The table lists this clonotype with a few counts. The CDR3 region is CASMPNSLGNVLTF. The CDR3 nucleotides are TGTGCCAGCATGCCAAATAGCCTCGGGAATGTCCTGACTTTC. V is TRBV7-9 and J is TRBJ2-6; D possibly corresponds to TRBD2 (5 bases). CDR3 length equals 14 residues. V lost 7 bases and J lost 13, with 20 bases in between. The V gene's germline CDR1 is SEHNR and CDR2 FQNEAQ (reference sequence).

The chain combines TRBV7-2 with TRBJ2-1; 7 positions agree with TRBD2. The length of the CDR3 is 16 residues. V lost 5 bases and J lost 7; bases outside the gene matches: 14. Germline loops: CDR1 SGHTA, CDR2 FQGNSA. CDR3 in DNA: TGTGCCAGCAGCGCGCCGCGCGGGAGTGGGATTAATGAGCAGTTCTTC. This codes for CASSAPRGSGINEQFF.

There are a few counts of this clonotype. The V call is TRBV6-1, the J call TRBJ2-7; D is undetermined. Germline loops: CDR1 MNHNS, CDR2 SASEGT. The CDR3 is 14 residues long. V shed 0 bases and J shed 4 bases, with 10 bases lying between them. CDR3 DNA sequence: TGTGCCAGCAGTGAAGCTGGACCCCCATACGAGCAGTACGTC. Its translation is CASSEAGPPYEQYV.

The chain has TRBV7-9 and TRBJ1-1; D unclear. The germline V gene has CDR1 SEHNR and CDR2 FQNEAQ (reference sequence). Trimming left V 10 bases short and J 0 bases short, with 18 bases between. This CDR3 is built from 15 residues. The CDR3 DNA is TGTGCCATACAGAAACTAGACGGACTGAACACTGAAGCTTTCTTT. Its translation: CAIQKLDGLNTEAFF.

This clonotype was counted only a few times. CDR3 in DNA: TGCGCCAGCAGCTTTGGTGGCAGGGGATCGGGAGAGACCCAGTACTTC. This gives the protein CASSFGGRGSGETQYF. The chain recombines TRBV5-1 with TRBJ2-5; D perhaps matches TRBD1 (6 bases). The CDR3 covers 16 residues. V lost 2 bases, J lost 4 bases, and 18 bases lay in between. The germline CDR1 and CDR2 sequences are SGHRS and YFSETQ.

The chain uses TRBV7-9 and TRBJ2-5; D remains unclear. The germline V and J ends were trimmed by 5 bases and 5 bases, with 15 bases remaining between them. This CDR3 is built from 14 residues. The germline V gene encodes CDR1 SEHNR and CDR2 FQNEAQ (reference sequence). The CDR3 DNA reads TGTGCCAGCAGCCGCGGAGTCGGGTCGGAGACCCAGTACTTC. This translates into CASSRGVGSETQYF.

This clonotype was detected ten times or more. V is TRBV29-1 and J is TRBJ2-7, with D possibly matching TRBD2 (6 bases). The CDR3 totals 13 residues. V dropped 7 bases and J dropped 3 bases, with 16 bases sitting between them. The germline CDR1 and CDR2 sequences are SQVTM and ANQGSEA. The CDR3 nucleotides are TGCAGCGCCAGCCCGACGGGGGACTACGAGCAGTACTTC. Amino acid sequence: CSASPTGDYEQYF.

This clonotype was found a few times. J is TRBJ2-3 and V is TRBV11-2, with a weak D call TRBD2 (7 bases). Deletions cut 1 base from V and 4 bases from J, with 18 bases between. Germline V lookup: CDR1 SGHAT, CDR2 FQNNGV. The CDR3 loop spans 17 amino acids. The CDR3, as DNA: TGTGCCAGCAGCTTAGTGTCCCGGGGGGCAGTAGCAGATACGCAGTATTTT. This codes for CASSLVSRGAVADTQYF. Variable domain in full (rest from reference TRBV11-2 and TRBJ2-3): EAGVAQSPRYKIIEKRQSVAFWCNPISGHATLYWYQQILGQGPKLLIQFQNNGVVDDSQLPKDRFSAERLKGVDSTLKIQPAKLEDSAVYLCASSLVSRGAVADTQYFGPGTRLTVL.

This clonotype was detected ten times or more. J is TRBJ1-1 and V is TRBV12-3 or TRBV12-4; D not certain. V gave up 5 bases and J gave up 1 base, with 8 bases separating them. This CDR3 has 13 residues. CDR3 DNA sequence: TGTGCCAGCAGTACGACACAGAACACTGAAGCTTTCTTT. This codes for CASSTTQNTEAFF.

The CDR3 region is CASSQARRQSSYNEQFF. The CDR3 region has the DNA TGCGCCAGCAGCCAAGCCCGCAGACAGAGCTCCTACAATGAGCAGTTCTTC. V usage is TRBV4-1 and J usage is TRBJ2-1, with a tentative D call TRBD1 (5 bases). Trimming removed 1 base at V and 0 bases at J, with 13 bases between. The germline CDR1 and CDR2 sequences are MGHRA and YSYEKL. CDR3 length: 17 residues.

CDR3 DNA sequence: TGCGCCAGCAGTGGGTCGTACAATCTCCCTCCTCTGGACAATGAGCAGTTCTTC. Protein sequence: CASSGSYNLPPLDNEQFF. The rearrangement joins TRBV10-1 to TRBJ2-1, with unresolved D. The length of the CDR3 is 18 residues. Germline V gives CDR1 WNHNN, CDR2 SYGVQD (reference sequence). The germline V and J ends were trimmed by 4 bases and 5 bases, with 24 bases remaining between them.

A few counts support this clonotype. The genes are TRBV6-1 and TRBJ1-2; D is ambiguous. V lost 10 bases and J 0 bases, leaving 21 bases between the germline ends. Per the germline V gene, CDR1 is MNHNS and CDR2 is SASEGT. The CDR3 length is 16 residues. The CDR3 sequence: CATIGLLTLSNYGYTF. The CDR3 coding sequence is TGTGCCACAATAGGGCTGCTTACACTCTCTAACTATGGCTACACCTTC.

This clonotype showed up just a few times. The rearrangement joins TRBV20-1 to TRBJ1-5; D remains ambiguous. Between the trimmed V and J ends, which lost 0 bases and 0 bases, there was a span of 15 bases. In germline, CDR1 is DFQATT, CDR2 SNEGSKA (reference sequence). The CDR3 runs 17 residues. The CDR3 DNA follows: TGCAGTGCTAGAGATCCAGGTCAGACTTATAGCAATCAGCCCCAGCATTTT. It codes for CSARDPGQTYSNQPQHF.

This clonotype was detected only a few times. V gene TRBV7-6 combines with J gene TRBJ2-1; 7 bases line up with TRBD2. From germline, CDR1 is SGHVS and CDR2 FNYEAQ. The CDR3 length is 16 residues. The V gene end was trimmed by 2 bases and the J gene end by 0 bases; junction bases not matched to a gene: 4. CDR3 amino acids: CASSLWGEGSYNEQFF. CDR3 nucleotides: TGTGCCAGCAGCTTATGGGGGGAGGGCTCCTACAATGAGCAGTTCTTC.